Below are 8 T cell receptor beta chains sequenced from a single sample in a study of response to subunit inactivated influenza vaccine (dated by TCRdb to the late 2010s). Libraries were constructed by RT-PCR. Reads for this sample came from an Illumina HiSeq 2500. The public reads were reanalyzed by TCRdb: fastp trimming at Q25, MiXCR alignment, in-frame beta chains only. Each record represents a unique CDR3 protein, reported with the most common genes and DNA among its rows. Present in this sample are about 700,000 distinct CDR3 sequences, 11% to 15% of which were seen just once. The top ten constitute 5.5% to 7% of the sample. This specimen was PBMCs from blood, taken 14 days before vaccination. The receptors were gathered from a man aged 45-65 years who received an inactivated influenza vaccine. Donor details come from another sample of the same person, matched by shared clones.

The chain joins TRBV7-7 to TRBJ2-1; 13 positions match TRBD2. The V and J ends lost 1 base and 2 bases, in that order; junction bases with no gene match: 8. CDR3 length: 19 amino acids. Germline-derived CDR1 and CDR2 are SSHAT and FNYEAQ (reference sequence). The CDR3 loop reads CASSLELAGGPNPYNEQFF. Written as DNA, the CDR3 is TGTGCCAGCAGCTTAGAACTAGCGGGAGGGCCTAACCCCTACAATGAGCAGTTCTTC.

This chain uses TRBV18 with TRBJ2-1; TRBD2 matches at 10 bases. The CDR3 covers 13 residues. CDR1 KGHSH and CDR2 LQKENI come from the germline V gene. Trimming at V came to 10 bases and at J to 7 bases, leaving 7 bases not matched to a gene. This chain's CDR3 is CATSSGRFNEQFF. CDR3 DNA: TGTGCCACCTCTAGCGGGAGATTTAATGAGCAGTTCTTC.

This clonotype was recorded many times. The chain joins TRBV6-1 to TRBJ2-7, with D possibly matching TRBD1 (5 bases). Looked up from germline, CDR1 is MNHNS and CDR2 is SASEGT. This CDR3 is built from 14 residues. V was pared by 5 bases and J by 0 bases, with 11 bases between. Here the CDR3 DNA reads TGTGCCAGCAGTCCACGACAGAGCTCCTACGAGCAGTACTTC. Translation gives CASSPRQSSYEQYF.

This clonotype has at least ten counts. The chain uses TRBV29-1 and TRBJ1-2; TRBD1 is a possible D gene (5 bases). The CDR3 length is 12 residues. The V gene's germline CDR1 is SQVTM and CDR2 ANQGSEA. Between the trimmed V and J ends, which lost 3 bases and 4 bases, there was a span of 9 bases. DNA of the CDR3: TGCAGCGTTGACACAGGCTCCTATGGCTACACCTTC. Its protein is CSVDTGSYGYTF.

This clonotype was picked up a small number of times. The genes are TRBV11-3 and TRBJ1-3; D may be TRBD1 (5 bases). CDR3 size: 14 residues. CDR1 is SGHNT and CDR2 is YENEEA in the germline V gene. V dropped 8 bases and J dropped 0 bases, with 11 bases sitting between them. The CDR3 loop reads CASWGRISGNTIYF. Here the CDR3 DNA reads TGTGCCAGCTGGGGACGGATCTCTGGAAACACCATATATTTT.

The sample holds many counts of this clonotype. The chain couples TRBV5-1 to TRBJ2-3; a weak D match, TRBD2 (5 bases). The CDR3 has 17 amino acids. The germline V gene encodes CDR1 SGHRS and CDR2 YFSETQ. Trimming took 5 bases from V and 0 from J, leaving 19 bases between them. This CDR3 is CASRVATHGSSTDTQYF. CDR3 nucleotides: TGCGCCAGCAGGGTAGCGACCCATGGGTCCAGCACAGATACGCAGTATTTT.

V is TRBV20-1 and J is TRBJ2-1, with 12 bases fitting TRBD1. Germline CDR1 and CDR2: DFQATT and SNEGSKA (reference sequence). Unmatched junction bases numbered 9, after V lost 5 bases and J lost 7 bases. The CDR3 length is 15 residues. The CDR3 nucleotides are TGCAGTGCTCAAGGGACAGGGGGCGTAGGAAATGAGCAGTTCTTC. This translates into CSAQGTGGVGNEQFF.

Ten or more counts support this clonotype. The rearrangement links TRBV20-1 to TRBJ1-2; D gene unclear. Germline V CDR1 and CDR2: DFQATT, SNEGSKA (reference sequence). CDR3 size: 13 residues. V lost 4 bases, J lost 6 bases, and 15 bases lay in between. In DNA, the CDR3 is TGCAGTGCTATGGCGGAGGTTCGACATGGCTACACCTTC. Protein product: CSAMAEVRHGYTF.